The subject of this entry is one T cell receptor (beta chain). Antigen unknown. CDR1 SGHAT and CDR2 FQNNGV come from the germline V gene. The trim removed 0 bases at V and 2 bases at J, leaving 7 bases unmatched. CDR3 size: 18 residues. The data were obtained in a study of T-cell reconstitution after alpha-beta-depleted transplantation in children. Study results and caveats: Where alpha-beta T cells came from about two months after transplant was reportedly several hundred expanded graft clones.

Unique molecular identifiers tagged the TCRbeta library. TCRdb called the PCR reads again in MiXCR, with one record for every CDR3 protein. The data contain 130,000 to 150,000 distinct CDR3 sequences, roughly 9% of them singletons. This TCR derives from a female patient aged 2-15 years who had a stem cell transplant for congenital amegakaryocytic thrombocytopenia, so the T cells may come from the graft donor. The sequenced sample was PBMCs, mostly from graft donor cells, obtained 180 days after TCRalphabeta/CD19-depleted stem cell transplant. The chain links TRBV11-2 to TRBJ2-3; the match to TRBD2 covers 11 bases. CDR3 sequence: CASSLEALAGGITDTQYF. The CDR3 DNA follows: TGTGCCAGCAGCTTAGAAGCTCTAGCGGGGGGCATCACAGATACGCAGTATTTT.